The text below deals with one T cell receptor (beta chain). Its antigen has not been determined. Per-base qualities were not stored, and no clone one base away is much larger. The junction shows trimming of 0 bases on V and 8 bases on J, and the gene matches do not reach 7 bases of it. CDR1 and CDR2 (SGHRS, YFSETQ) derive from the germline V gene. Counted from cysteine to phenylalanine, this CDR3 has 15 amino acids. The retained sequence is limited to the CDR3, 45 bases, with the frame set at the first base. This sample is part of a study of T cells in tuberculosis (dated by TCRdb to 2016 to 2019). The study in broad terms: In the study, CD1B tetramers and high-throughput TCR immunosequencing were combined to characterize T cells specific for the mycobacterial lipid antigen glucose monomycolate (GMM). In a South African clinical cohort, IGRA-negative adolescents, IGRA-positive adolescents with latent tuberculosis and adults with active tuberculosis were compared, with some 11 people in each group. PBMC from patients with active tuberculosis were archived either before the start of standard anti-tuberculosis treatment or within 7 days of starting that treatment.

The paper as a whole reports these results and caveats: Smaller mean NN-distances to GMM-specific TCRs were observed in active tuberculosis TCR-alpha repertoires than in IGRA-negative controls, suggesting clonal expansion of GMM-specific TCRs. With the diverse GMM-specific repertoire as input, a classifier achieved more than 85% accuracy (AUROC 0.9 to 0.95), whereas GEM motif frequencies as input gave 55% to 75% accuracy. The smaller NN-distances in active tuberculosis patients were driven in part by shorter CDR3-alpha lengths, while the difference seen for TCR-beta was not statistically significant. Clinical samples were selected based on which cryopreserved specimens were available, and the active tuberculosis cases were adults whereas the controls were adolescents.

TCR libraries were generated with the immunoSEQ multiplex PCR assay, using TCR-beta and/or TCR-alpha/delta assays for each sample. The amplified TCR libraries were sequenced using the Illumina high-throughput platform. Turning to the authors' computational methods: Clustering and dimensionality reduction were performed using pairwise TCRdist distances among GMM-specific receptors from ex vivo sorted or in vitro expanded T cells. Each clinical repertoire was assigned a mean NN-distance score, defined as the average TCRdist to the nearest 10% of tetramer-positive reference sequences. GEM TCR motif frequency was computed as the fraction of unique TCRs matching known GEM sequences by V/J usage and CDR3 length. Linear discriminant analysis with leave-one-out cross-validation, implemented in scikit-learn, was used to classify active tuberculosis. TCRdb's version of the immuneACCESS table is confined to in-frame rearrangements and falls short of the full clone set. An unresolved V gene accounts for under half of the shortfall where checked; the remainder is of unknown origin. V and J calls plus clone size are reproduced from that table; the DNA served to infer D and trimming. This sample lists 25,000 to 35,000 clones; 92% were detected once. 5.5% to 7.5% of the sample lies in the top ten.

In the paper's terms, the time point label means: new active TB diagnosis, blood taken before or within 7 days of starting treatment. The active tuberculosis patients were newly diagnosed, HIV-seronegative South African adults aged 18 years or older. Confirmation of active tuberculosis was obtained by positive sputum smear microscopy and/or positive M. tuberculosis culture. Immunosequencing of unsorted cryopreserved PBMC covered, on average, approximately 100,000 T cells per clinical donor. The sequence links TRBV5-1 to TRBJ1-4, with 7 bases aligning to TRBD1. The clonotype originates from an adult with tuberculosis. Some clones in this sample may be carry-over from other donors' samples. Sequenced here: PBMCs, sampled at tuberculosis diagnosis. The bases are TGCGCCAGCAGCTTGGCCCGGGACAGTCAAGAAAAACTGTTTTTT. The encoded protein is CASSLARDSQEKLFF.